One and the same sample provided the 16 T cell receptor beta chains below, sequenced in a study of blood T cell repertoires in COVID-19. Sequencing used immunoSEQ multiplex PCR; TCRdb keeps in-frame clones, though not all of them. The sample lists under 200,000 clones, under 90% occurring once. Sequenced input: PBMCs or T cells enriched from blood (not recorded which). These TCRs come from a man in his 60s who had recovered from COVID-19.

The DNA for the CDR3 is TGTGCCAGCAGTCCTAGCGGGAGTACATACGGGGAGCTGTTTTTT. This encodes CASSPSGSTYGELFF. The chain recombines TRBV28 with TRBJ2-2; 10 nucleotides line up with TRBD2. The CDR3 is 15 amino acids. Trimming removed 5 bases from V and 7 bases from J; junction bases left unmatched: 7. Germline V gene data show CDR1 as MDHEN and CDR2 as SYDVKM.

In the case of this clone: Other DNA sequences from this sample encode an identical CDR3 as well. DNA for the CDR3: TGCGCCAGCAGCTTGGCGGGGACAGATAACTATGGCTACACCTTC. Protein product: CASSLAGTDNYGYTF. V and J are TRBV5-1 and TRBJ1-2; 7 positions agree with TRBD1. Germline CDR1 SGHRS, CDR2 YFSETQ. V lost 0 bases and J lost 1; bases outside the gene matches: 3. The CDR3 extends over 15 amino acids.

This chain uses TRBV5-4 with TRBJ2-5; possibly TRBD1 for D (6 bases). The CDR3 contains 15 residues. From germline, CDR1 is SGHNT and CDR2 YYREEE (reference sequence). V was shortened by 4 bases and J by 9 bases, with 22 bases between the two germline ends. CDR3 DNA: TGTGCCAGCAGCCGGGAAGGTAGCAGCCCAGGGGCCCAGTACTTC. As protein: CASSREGSSPGAQYF.

The J gene is TRBJ1-4, the V gene TRBV7-9; 7 positions match TRBD1. V dropped 5 bases and J dropped 8; count of bases not matched to a gene: 11. The CDR3 runs 15 residues. Germline values: CDR1 SEHNR, CDR2 FQNEAQ (reference sequence). The CDR3 region has the DNA TGTGCCAGCAGCCTCGGACAGGCCCCGGTAGAAAAACTGTTTTTT. As protein: CASSLGQAPVEKLFF.

V is TRBV7-8 and J is TRBJ1-4; D possibly corresponds to TRBD1 (5 bases). V lost 1 base and J 7 bases, leaving 10 bases between the germline ends. The length of the CDR3 is 14 residues. Germline loops: CDR1 SGHVS, CDR2 FQNEAQ. The CDR3 DNA reads as TGTGCCAGCAGCTTAGTGGGGGGTCGTGAAAAACTGTTTTTT. Protein sequence: CASSLVGGREKLFF.

This chain joins TRBV11-2 and TRBJ1-1, with unresolved D. This CDR3 is built from 14 residues. From germline, CDR1 is SGHAT and CDR2 FQNNGV. V was pared by 2 bases and J by 1 base, with 8 bases between. CDR3 nucleotide sequence: TGTGCCAGCAGCTTATACTCCAAGAACACTGAAGCTTTCTTT. This encodes CASSLYSKNTEAFF.

This chain joins TRBV6-1 and TRBJ1-5, with D perhaps matching TRBD1 (5 bases). CDR1 is MNHNS, CDR2 SASEGT, per germline. V lost 5 bases to trimming and J lost 2 bases, with 16 bases between them. There are 16 residues in the CDR3. The CDR3 sequence: CASSKEPGNRNQPQHF. The DNA for the CDR3 is TGTGCCAGCAGTAAAGAGCCAGGGAATCGCAATCAGCCCCAGCATTTT.

The sample holds many counts of this clone. This chain links TRBV28 with TRBJ1-5, with 7 bases lining up with TRBD1. With V trimmed by 5 bases and J by 4 bases, 5 bases remained unmatched. The germline gives CDR1 MDHEN, CDR2 SYDVKM. CDR3 size: 14 residues. The CDR3 reads CASSTGARNQPQHF. The CDR3 DNA is TGTGCCAGCAGTACAGGGGCCCGAAATCAGCCCCAGCATTTT.

This sequence joins TRBV28 and TRBJ2-5, with TRBD2 matching 10 bases. This CDR3 contains 12 residues. The V gene end was trimmed by 5 bases and the J gene end by 12 bases; junction bases not matched to a gene: 6. The V gene's germline CDR1 is MDHEN and CDR2 SYDVKM. The CDR3 protein is CASSLIAGGEYF. The DNA for the CDR3 is TGTGCCAGCAGTCTCATAGCGGGAGGAGAGTACTTC.

The gene calls are TRBV3-1 (or the pseudogene TRBV3-2) and TRBJ2-3, with D perhaps TRBD2 (5 bases). Trimming left V 0 bases short and J 4 bases short, with 11 bases between. Germline lookup yields CDR1 LGHDT and CDR2 YNNKEL (reference sequence). The CDR3 runs 15 residues. In nucleotides, the CDR3 is TGTGCCAGCAGCCAAGATCTGGCTAGCCCAGATACGCAGTATTTT. Translated, it gives CASSQDLASPDTQYF.

The rearrangement joins TRBV5-5 to TRBJ2-4; the match to TRBD1 covers 11 bases. Germline V lookup: CDR1 SGHKS, CDR2 YYEKEE (reference sequence). This CDR3 comprises 18 residues. V trimming: 4 bases; J trimming: 1 base; junction bases outside the gene matches: 10. The CDR3 sequence is CASSTPGQGVLAKNIQYF. CDR3 DNA: TGTGCCAGCAGCACACCGGGACAGGGGGTTCTTGCCAAAAACATTCAGTACTTC. Looking up the rest from reference TRBV5-5 and TRBJ2-4 gives the full variable domain: DAGVTQSPTHLIKTRGQQVTLRCSPISGHKSVSWYQQVLGQGPQFIFQYYEKEERGRGNFPDRFSARQFPNYSSELNVNALLLGDSALYLCASSTPGQGVLAKNIQYFGAGTRLSVL.

This clone was picked up one time. V and J are TRBV7-9 and TRBJ2-1; 7 nucleotides align to TRBD1. CDR1 and CDR2 from the germline V gene are SEHNR and FQNEAQ (reference sequence). The CDR3 is made up of 16 amino acids. Trimming at V came to 3 bases and at J to 2 bases, leaving 7 bases not matched to a gene. CDR3 amino acids: CASSLGHRGPYNEQFF. The CDR3 DNA follows: TGTGCCAGCAGCTTGGGACACAGGGGCCCCTACAATGAGCAGTTCTTC.

V usage is TRBV14 and J usage is TRBJ1-4; 8 bases agree with TRBD1. Trimming removed 2 bases from V and 5 bases from J; junction bases left unmatched: 4. Germline V lookup: CDR1 SGHDN, CDR2 FVKESK. This CDR3 comprises 15 residues. CDR3: CASSQSRTGNEKLFF. CDR3 sequence (DNA): TGTGCCAGCAGCCAAAGCCGGACAGGGAATGAAAAACTGTTTTTT. Combining the CDR3 with reference TRBV14 and TRBJ1-4 gives the whole variable domain EAGVTQFPSHSVIEKGQTVTLRCDPISGHDNLYWYRRVMGKEIKFLLHFVKESKQDESGMPNNRFLAERTGGTYSTLKVQPAELEDSGVYFCASSQSRTGNEKLFFGSGTQLSVL.

J is TRBJ2-4 and V is TRBV5-1; TRBD1 agrees at 9 bases. Losses at the gene ends were 4 bases for V and 9 bases for J; bases not matched to a gene: 8. The germline CDR1 and CDR2 sequences are SGHRS and YFSETQ. The CDR3 has 14 residues. The chain's CDR3 is CASSVGDREVIQYF. The DNA for the CDR3 is TGCGCCAGCAGCGTAGGGGACAGGGAGGTCATTCAGTACTTC.

The rearrangement links TRBV14 to TRBJ2-6; D perhaps matches TRBD2 (5 bases). From germline, CDR1 is SGHDN and CDR2 FVKESK. Trimming pared 4 bases from V and 0 bases from J, leaving 16 bases between. The CDR3 spans 18 residues. CDR3 in amino acids: CASSLLLPGDSGANVLTF. The CDR3, as DNA: TGTGCCAGCAGCCTACTCCTCCCCGGGGACTCTGGGGCCAACGTCCTGACTTTC.

In this sample, this clone turned up once. V usage is TRBV20-1 and J usage is TRBJ2-5, with TRBD2 matching 13 bases. The J segment lost 5 bases and the V segment lost 6 bases, leaving 6 bases of the junction unmatched. Germline CDR1 reads DFQATT; CDR2 reads SNEGSKA (reference sequence). The CDR3 contains 14 residues. CDR3 bases: TGCAGTGCCAGTCGGACTAGCGGGAGTGAGACCCAGTACTTC. It yields the protein CSASRTSGSETQYF.